This T cell receptor beta chain stems from a study of T cells in Graves' hyperthyroidism and ophthalmopathy. A Clinical Activity Score of at least 3, a NOSPECS grade of at least 4 and a duration under 3 months were recorded in the ophthalmopathy patients. Each diagnosis was grounded in clinical symptoms, serum thyroxine and TRAb, thyroid ultrasound, and orbital computed tomography. Looked up from germline, CDR1 is DFQATT and CDR2 is SNEGSKA (reference sequence). The CDR3 runs 15 residues. The ends were cut back, 4 bases at V and 1 base at J, with 17 bases in the middle. The source material, RNA transcripts, was used to amplify TCR beta CDR3 regions. First-round RT-PCR with HTBI primers amplified the TCR CDR3 region. TCRdb used MiXCR to reprocess the multiplex PCR reads, holding one entry per CDR3 protein. Of some 490,000 distinct CDR3 sequences listed, roughly 23% are singletons.

The chain combines TRBV20-1 with TRBJ2-7; D remains ambiguous. The material sequenced was blood. This receptor was identified in a woman aged 70 to 79 with Graves' ophthalmopathy. This chain's CDR3 is CSANDDEPPSYEQYF. CDR3 DNA sequence: TGCAGTGCTAACGACGATGAACCACCATCCTACGAGCAGTACTTC.